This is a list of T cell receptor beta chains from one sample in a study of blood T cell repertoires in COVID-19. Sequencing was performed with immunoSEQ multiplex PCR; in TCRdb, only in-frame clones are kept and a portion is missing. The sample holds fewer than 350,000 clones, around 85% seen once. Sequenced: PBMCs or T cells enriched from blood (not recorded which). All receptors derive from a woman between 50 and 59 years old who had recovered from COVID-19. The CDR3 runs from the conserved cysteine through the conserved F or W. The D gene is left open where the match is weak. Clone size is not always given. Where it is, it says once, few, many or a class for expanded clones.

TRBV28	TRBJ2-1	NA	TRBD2	TGTGCCAGCAGTTCGCCCCTAGCGGGGGGTTTCAATGAGCAGTTCTTC	CASSSPLAGGFNEQFF
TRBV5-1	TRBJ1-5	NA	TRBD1	TGCGCCAGCAGTCAGACAGGGGCCCCCAATCAGCCCCAGCATTTT	CASSQTGAPNQPQHF
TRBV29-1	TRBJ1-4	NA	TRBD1	TGCAGCGCCCTGTCAGGACAGGGGGCTGAGGTGTTTTTT	CSALSGQGAEVFF
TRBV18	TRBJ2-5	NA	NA	TGTGCCAGCTCACCAAGCTTCCAAGAGACCCAGTACTTC	CASSPSFQETQYF
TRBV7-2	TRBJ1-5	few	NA	TGTGCCAGCAGCCCAACAGCGGGGGGAGTGGGTCAGCCCCAGCATTTT	CASSPTAGGVGQPQHF
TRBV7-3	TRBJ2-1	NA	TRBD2	TGTGCCAGCAGCCGAGCGCGGGGGAGCTCCTACAATGAGCAGTTCTTC	CASSRARGSSYNEQFF
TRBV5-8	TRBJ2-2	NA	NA	TGTGCCAGCAGCTCTGGACAGCGAGGATACACCGGGGAGCTGTTTTTT	CASSSGQRGYTGELFF
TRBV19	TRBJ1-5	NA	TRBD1	TGTGCCAGTAGTGGGGCCCCCAGGGGGCGAGAATGGAATCAGCCCCAGCATTTT	CASSGAPRGREWNQPQHF
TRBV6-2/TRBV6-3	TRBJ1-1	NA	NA	TGTGCCAGCAGTGGCAACAGGGTGGGGAACACTGAAGCTTTCTTT	CASSGNRVGNTEAFF
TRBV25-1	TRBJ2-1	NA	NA	TGTGCCAGCAGTGGAGGGTTCTCCTACAATGAGCAGTTCTTC	CASSGGFSYNEQFF
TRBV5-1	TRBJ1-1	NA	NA	TGCGCCAGCAGCCCCCCCACCGCCCAGACAGTGAACACTGAAGCTTTCTTT	CASSPPTAQTVNTEAFF
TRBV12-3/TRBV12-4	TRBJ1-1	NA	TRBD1	TGTGCCAGCAGCCATATCCGGGACAGAGGAGCTTTCTTT	CASSHIRDRGAFF
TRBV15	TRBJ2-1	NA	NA	TGTGCCACCAGCAGAGATACCGGACTTCGGTACAATGAGCAGTTCTTC	CATSRDTGLRYNEQFF
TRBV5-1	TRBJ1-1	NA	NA	TGCGCCAGCAGCTTGGCCGCAGGGGCAGGTATAAACACTGAAGCTTTCTTT	CASSLAAGAGINTEAFF
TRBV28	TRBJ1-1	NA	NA	TGTGCCAGCAGTTTACCCCGAGTGAACACTGAAGCTTTCTTT	CASSLPRVNTEAFF
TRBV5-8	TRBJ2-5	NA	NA	TGTGCCAGCAGCCCGATCGGGCCGCAGAGGGCCCAGTACTTC	CASSPIGPQRAQYF
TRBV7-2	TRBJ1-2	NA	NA	TGTGCCATCAAGGGGGGGGAAGATGGCTACACCTTC	CAIKGGEDGYTF
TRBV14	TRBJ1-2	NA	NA	TGTGCCAGCAGCCAAGGACTTCGGGGCTACACCTTC	CASSQGLRGYTF
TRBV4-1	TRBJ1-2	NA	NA	TGCGCCAGCAGCCAAGATGGGCATAACTATGGCTACACCTTC	CASSQDGHNYGYTF
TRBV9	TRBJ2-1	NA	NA	TGTGCCAGCAGCGCCCGACAGGTGGCGAATGAGCAGTTCTTC	CASSARQVANEQFF
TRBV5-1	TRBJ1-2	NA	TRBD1	TGCGCCAGCACCAATTCGGGAGGGGGCCGTGGAAACTATGGCTACACCTTC	CASTNSGGGRGNYGYTF
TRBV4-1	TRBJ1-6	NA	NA	TGCGCCAGCAGCCACCCCCCTTTTGTGTCACCCCTCCACTTT	CASSHPPFVSPLHF
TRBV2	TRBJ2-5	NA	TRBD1	TGTGCCAGCTTAGACAGGGATGAGACCCAGTACTTC	CASLDRDETQYF
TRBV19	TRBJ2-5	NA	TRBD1	TGTGCCAGTAGTATCACAGGGGGCGCGGAGACCCAGTACTTC	CASSITGGAETQYF
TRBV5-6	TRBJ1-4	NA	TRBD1	TGTGCCAGCAGCTCTCTGGGGGGGACAGGGAATGAAAAACTGTTTTTT	CASSSLGGTGNEKLFF
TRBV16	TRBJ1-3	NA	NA	TGTGCCAGCAGCCCCCTTACAGCTTCTGGAAACACCATATATTTT	CASSPLTASGNTIYF
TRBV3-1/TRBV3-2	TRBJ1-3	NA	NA	TGTGCCAGCAGCCAAGCCTCAGTTGGAAACACCATATATTTT	CASSQASVGNTIYF
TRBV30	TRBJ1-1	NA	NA	TGTGCCTGGACCATGGGGGGGGCGAACACTGAAGCTTTCTTT	CAWTMGGANTEAFF
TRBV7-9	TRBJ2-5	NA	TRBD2	TGTGCCAGCAACCCGGGGGGGGGACGGGAAGAGACCCAGTACTTC	CASNPGGGREETQYF
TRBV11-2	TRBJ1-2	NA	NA	TGTGCCAGCAGCTTAAGCAGGGGATGGAACTATGGCTACACCTTC	CASSLSRGWNYGYTF
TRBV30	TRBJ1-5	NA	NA	TGTGCCTGGAGTGTTGGAGGGGCGAATAGCAATCAGCCCCAGCATTTT	CAWSVGGANSNQPQHF
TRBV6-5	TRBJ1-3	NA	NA	TGTGCCAGCAGCCAGGACTCTTGGGGAAACACCATATATTTT	CASSQDSWGNTIYF
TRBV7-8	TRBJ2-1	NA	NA	TGTGCCAGCAGCGGCGCGGGATGGAACCTAAACAATGAGCAGTTCTTC	CASSGAGWNLNNEQFF
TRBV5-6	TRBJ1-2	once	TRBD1	TGTGCCAGCAGCCCGACAGGGATCCAGGCTAGGACCTTC	CASSPTGIQARTF